This TCR beta chain was found in a study of blood T cell repertoires in COVID-19. For the study at large: Sites across the United States, Italy and Spain contributed samples from acute and convalescent COVID-19. T cells, B-cell-depleted T cells, or PBMCs supplied cDNA or gDNA.

Under the authors' procedure: Amplification from reference gene primers served as the basis for estimated nucleated cell counts. This table comes from immunoSEQ multiplex PCR, and its TCRdb copy is limited to in-frame clones, with some not included. The D gene and trimming were derived from the DNA, and the V and J assignments and clone size from that table. The repertoire holds 180,000 or so clones, 70% to 85% seen once, with roughly 6.9% in the top ten. CDR3 length: 15 amino acids. Trimming pared 4 bases from V and 4 bases from J, leaving 16 bases between. In germline, CDR1 is LGHDT, CDR2 YNNKEL (reference sequence).

The material sequenced was peripheral blood. The source of this sequence is a human donor with acute or convalescent COVID-19. The donor label of this sample is uncertain. The rearrangement joins TRBV3-1 (or the pseudogene TRBV3-2) to TRBJ1-2, with TRBD1 as a possible D gene (6 bases). CDR3 residues: CASSPPRGGGYGYTF. The DNA of the CDR3 is TGTGCCAGCAGCCCACCTCGGGGGGGCGGCTATGGCTACACCTTC.